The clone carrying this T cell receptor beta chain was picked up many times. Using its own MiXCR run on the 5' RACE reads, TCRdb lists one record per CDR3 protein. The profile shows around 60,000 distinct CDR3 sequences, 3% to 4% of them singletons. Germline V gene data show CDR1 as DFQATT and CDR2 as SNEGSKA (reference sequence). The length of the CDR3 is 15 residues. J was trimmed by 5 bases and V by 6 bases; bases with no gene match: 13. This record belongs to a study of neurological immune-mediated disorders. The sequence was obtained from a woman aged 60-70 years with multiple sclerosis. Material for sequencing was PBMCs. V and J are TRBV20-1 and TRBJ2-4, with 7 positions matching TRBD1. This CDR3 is CSAATQGRGENIQYF. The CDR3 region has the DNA TGCAGTGCCGCGACACAGGGGAGAGGGGAAAACATTCAGTACTTC.